This TCR beta chain was found in a study of OX40 agonist ivuxolimab in advanced cancers. Study-level background: Dose-escalation cases comprised hepatocellular carcinoma, melanoma, renal cell or head and neck cancer.

The length of the CDR3 is 14 residues. V was pared by 5 bases and J by 0 bases, with 3 bases of the junction left unmatched. Germline V gives CDR1 MDHEN, CDR2 SYDVKM. The protocol was immunoSEQ multiplex PCR, while the TCRdb copy is restricted to in-frame clones and leaves out a portion. The table lists 57,000 or so clones, about 82% of them singletons. The J gene is TRBJ1-1, the V gene TRBV28, with 7 positions matching TRBD1. This sample comprised CD4+ or CD8+ T cells sorted from blood, obtained in a trial of the OX40 agonist ivuxolimab. The receptor was isolated from an adult with an advanced solid tumor such as melanoma, head and neck, liver or kidney cancer. The CDR3 nucleotides are TGTGCCAGCAGTCCTGACAGGGTGAACACTGAAGCTTTCTTT. Protein: CASSPDRVNTEAFF.